Below, 16 T cell receptor beta chains from the same sample are listed, as sequenced in a study of blood T cell repertoires in COVID-19. Assay used: immunoSEQ multiplex PCR; TCRdb lists only in-frame clones, some missing. In the table there are 150,000 to 160,000 clones, about 80% of which are singletons. Input material: peripheral blood. The receptors were sampled from a man in his fifties or sixties with acute or convalescent COVID-19.

V and J are TRBV9 and TRBJ2-1; TRBD2 agrees at 10 bases. Trimming at V came to 0 bases and at J to 7 bases, leaving 7 bases not matched to a gene. CDR1 is SGDLS, CDR2 YYNGEE, per germline. The CDR3 loop spans 16 amino acids. CDR3 DNA: TGTGCCAGCAGCGTAGGACCCGGGACTAGCGTGAATGAGCAGTTCTTC. Its protein product is CASSVGPGTSVNEQFF.

A few counts support this clone. The chain combines TRBV2 with TRBJ1-6; the match to TRBD1 covers 11 bases. The V gene's germline CDR1 is SNHLY and CDR2 FYNNEI. Trimming removed 8 bases from V and 5 bases from J; junction bases left unmatched: 5. The CDR3 consists of 15 residues. The CDR3 DNA is TGTGCCAGCTCCCGGACAGGGGGCAATAATTCACCCCTCCACTTT. Residues: CASSRTGGNNSPLHF.

The rearrangement links TRBV18 to TRBJ1-3; 7 positions agree with TRBD1. The germline gives CDR1 KGHSH, CDR2 LQKENI. Trimming cost V 2 bases and J 3 bases; bases outside gene matches: 4. CDR3 length: 15 residues. CDR3 nucleotides: TGTGCCAGCTCACCAGGACGACAGGGTGGAAACACCATATATTTT. Its translation: CASSPGRQGGNTIYF.

The J gene is TRBJ2-1, the V gene TRBV3-1 (or the pseudogene TRBV3-2); the D gene is possibly TRBD1 (6 bases). The CDR3 spans 15 residues. Trimming shortened V by 0 bases and J by 2 bases, and 8 bases separated the two germline ends. CDR1 is LGHDT and CDR2 is YNNKEL in the germline V gene (reference sequence). CDR3 region: CASSQDGTPYNEQFF. The CDR3 DNA follows: TGTGCCAGCAGCCAAGATGGGACACCCTACAATGAGCAGTTCTTC.

The chain uses TRBV20-1 and TRBJ2-7, with 7 bases aligning to TRBD2. Per germline, CDR1 DFQATT and CDR2 SNEGSKA (reference sequence). The CDR3 runs 11 residues. Losses at the gene ends were 6 bases for V and 5 bases for J; bases not matched to a gene: 4. The CDR3 here is CSAASGNEQYF. For the CDR3, the DNA is TGCAGTGCGGCTAGCGGAAACGAGCAGTACTTC.

The V gene is TRBV28, the J gene TRBJ2-7; weak D call: TRBD2 (6 bases). The CDR3 has 13 residues. Trimming pared 6 bases from V and 2 bases from J, leaving 11 bases between. Germline assignment: CDR1 MDHEN and CDR2 SYDVKM. The CDR3, as DNA: TGTGCCAGCAGGAGGCGGGGACCCTACGAGCAGTACTTC. This encodes CASRRRGPYEQYF. Drawing the rest from reference TRBV28 and TRBJ2-7, the complete variable domain is DVKVTQSSRYLVKRTGEKVFLECVQDMDHENMFWYRQDPGLGLRLIYFSYDVKMKEKGDIPEGYSVSREKKERFSLILESASTNQTSMYLCASRRRGPYEQYFGPGTRLTVT.

The chain couples TRBV7-2 to TRBJ2-3; TRBD2 agrees at 9 bases. V lost 2 bases and J lost 0; bases outside the gene matches: 3. This CDR3 has 16 residues. Germline V gives CDR1 SGHTA, CDR2 FQGNSA. CDR3 DNA sequence: TGTGCCAGCAGCTTATCTAGCGGGGCTAGCACAGATACGCAGTATTTT. This gives the protein CASSLSSGASTDTQYF.

This sequence joins TRBV18 and TRBJ2-7, with 8 bases identical to TRBD1. The CDR3 is 14 residues long. The germline V gene has CDR1 KGHSH and CDR2 LQKENI. Unmatched junction bases numbered 9, after V lost 5 bases and J lost 6 bases. The CDR3, as DNA: TGTGCCAGCTCATATGGACAGGGCGGAAGCGAGCAGTACTTC. The encoded protein is CASSYGQGGSEQYF.

The chain joins TRBV5-4 to TRBJ2-5; 8 nucleotides agree with TRBD1. This CDR3 is built from 14 residues. Trimming at V came to 4 bases and at J to 1 base, leaving 3 bases not matched to a gene. Germline V gene data show CDR1 as SGHNT and CDR2 as YYREEE (reference sequence). The CDR3 reads CASSPGQAQETQYF. The CDR3 DNA is TGTGCCAGCAGCCCGGGACAGGCCCAAGAGACCCAGTACTTC.

In regard to this clone: At one boundary the junction diverges from the germline segment, which might be a read error. V is TRBV10-1 and J is TRBJ2-7, with 7 bases fitting TRBD2. This CDR3 has 11 residues. Germline CDR1 is WNHNN and CDR2 is SYGVQD (reference sequence). This CDR3 is CASSERTRQCF. CDR3 coding DNA: TGCGCCAGCAGTGAGAGGACTAGGCAGTGCTTC.

The rearrangement joins TRBV19 to TRBJ2-1, with D tentatively TRBD1 (6 bases). The V end lost 7 bases, the J end lost 9 bases, and 25 bases lay between the germline ends. Germline V gene data show CDR1 as LNHDA and CDR2 as SQIVND (reference sequence). The CDR3 has 16 amino acids. Here the CDR3 reads CASTPSQGWTPGEQFF. As DNA, the CDR3 is TGTGCCAGTACCCCTTCACAGGGTTGGACTCCAGGTGAGCAGTTCTTC.

The chain couples TRBV7-6 to TRBJ1-6, with D hard to call. The CDR3 sequence is 14 residues long. V lost 3 bases, J lost 7 bases, and 10 bases lay in between. In germline, CDR1 is SGHVS, CDR2 FNYEAQ. The CDR3 sequence is CASSLRSRNSPLHF. The CDR3 nucleotides read TGTGCCAGCAGCTTGAGAAGCAGGAATTCACCCCTCCACTTT.

The chain combines TRBV29-1 with TRBJ2-1, with TRBD2 as a possible D gene (6 bases). Trimming took off 7 bases at V and 4 bases at J, with 14 bases between the two ends. CDR1 SQVTM and CDR2 ANQGSEA come from the germline V gene. This CDR3 region has 13 residues. The CDR3 DNA reads as TGCAGCGGTAGGGGAGGCTCTTACAATGAGCAGTTCTTC. Amino acid sequence: CSGRGGSYNEQFF.

This chain connects TRBV19 to TRBJ1-2, with 12 bases that match TRBD1. Germline V gives CDR1 LNHDA, CDR2 SQIVND (reference sequence). V trimming: 9 bases; J trimming: 2 bases; junction bases outside the gene matches: 7. There are 15 residues in the CDR3. The CDR3 sequence is CASYSGTGGNYGYTF. The CDR3 DNA is TGTGCCAGCTACTCGGGGACAGGGGGCAACTATGGCTACACCTTC.

The chain uses TRBV9 and TRBJ1-2; 9 bases match TRBD1. This CDR3 has 15 residues. V lost 0 bases and J lost 4; bases outside the gene matches: 4. The germline V gene has CDR1 SGDLS and CDR2 YYNGEE. The CDR3 DNA reads as TGTGCCAGCAGCGTAGGGGACAGGGAGCGCTATGGCTACACCTTC. Its protein product is CASSVGDRERYGYTF.

This clone was counted between two and nine times. As DNA, the CDR3 is TGTGCCAGCAGCTTAGGACTCAGCAATGAGCAGTTCTTC. The encoded protein is CASSLGLSNEQFF. The chain joins TRBV11-1 to TRBJ2-1, with D unclear. This CDR3 comprises 13 residues. Germline V lookup: CDR1 SGHAT, CDR2 FQDESV (reference sequence). Deletions cut 1 base from V and 6 bases from J, with 7 bases between.